The rows below give T cell receptor beta chains drawn from one sample of a study of blood T cell repertoires in COVID-19. The table came from immunoSEQ multiplex PCR; TCRdb's copy has only in-frame clones and leaves some out. Altogether 180,000 or so clones are present, 86% being singletons, with the ten largest covering roughly 7.3%. Input material: peripheral blood. These receptors were obtained from a woman of 80 years or more in a cohort sampled during active or convalescent COVID-19. The CDR3 runs from the conserved cysteine through the conserved F or W. The D gene is left open where the match is weak.

j_gene: TRBJ1-3; v_gene: TRBV18; d_gene: NA; CDR3aa: CASSRGVQGTGNTIYF; CDR3nt: TGTGCCAGCTCACGGGGCGTTCAGGGCACCGGAAACACCATATATTTT
j_gene: TRBJ2-1; v_gene: TRBV10-1; d_gene: NA; CDR3aa: CATRQGMASVPFF; CDR3nt: TGCGCCACCCGACAGGGTATGGCTAGCGTGCCGTTCTTC
j_gene: TRBJ1-5; v_gene: TRBV27; d_gene: NA; CDR3aa: CASSLGQAYQPQHF; CDR3nt: TGTGCCAGCAGTTTAGGCCAGGCTTACCAGCCCCAGCATTTT
j_gene: TRBJ1-4; v_gene: TRBV27; d_gene: TRBD1; CDR3aa: CASKRNRGAEEKLFF; CDR3nt: TGTGCCAGCAAAAGAAACAGGGGAGCAGAAGAAAAACTGTTTTTT
j_gene: TRBJ1-5; v_gene: TRBV2; d_gene: NA; CDR3aa: CASSEEGRQPQHF; CDR3nt: TGTGCCAGCAGTGAGGAGGGGCGTCAGCCCCAGCATTTT
j_gene: TRBJ1-1; v_gene: TRBV12-3/TRBV12-4; d_gene: NA; CDR3aa: CASGGLNTEAFF; CDR3nt: TGTGCCAGTGGGGGGTTAAACACTGAAGCTTTCTTT
j_gene: TRBJ2-5; v_gene: TRBV18; d_gene: NA; CDR3aa: CASSPRSQETQYF; CDR3nt: TGTGCCAGCTCACCCCGGAGCCAAGAGACCCAGTACTTC
j_gene: TRBJ1-2; v_gene: TRBV12-3/TRBV12-4; d_gene: NA; CDR3aa: CASSLRYGYTF; CDR3nt: TGTGCCAGCAGTTTACGGTATGGCTACACCTTC
j_gene: TRBJ1-6; v_gene: TRBV2; d_gene: NA; CDR3aa: CASSEYPNSPLHF; CDR3nt: TGTGCCAGCAGTGAATATCCGAATTCACCCCTCCACTTT
j_gene: TRBJ2-2; v_gene: TRBV30; d_gene: TRBD2; CDR3aa: CAWTLSGGYTGELFF; CDR3nt: TGTGCCTGGACCCTTAGCGGGGGGTACACCGGGGAGCTGTTTTTT
j_gene: TRBJ1-1; v_gene: TRBV30; d_gene: TRBD1; CDR3aa: CAWSHRTGNTEAFF; CDR3nt: TGTGCCTGGAGTCATAGGACAGGAAACACTGAAGCTTTCTTT